The source of this T cell receptor beta chain is a study of post-analysis software for immune sequencing data. Study results and limitations: The five TRBV segments detected at higher frequency in patients than in controls included TRBV5-6, TRBV5-1 and TRBV20-1.

The V gene end was trimmed by 0 bases and the J gene end by 2 bases; junction bases not matched to a gene: 5. CDR1 is SQVTM, CDR2 ANQGSEA, per germline. CDR3 length equals 15 residues. This clonotype was observed at least ten times. Its antigen remains unidentified. Carried by the TCR beta cDNA libraries were unique molecular identifiers. TCRdb re-analysed the PCR reads in MiXCR, keeping a single row per CDR3 protein. The repertoire consists of around 400,000 distinct CDR3 sequences, with 30% to 45% occurring once and the leading ten covering around 15%. What was sequenced was blood. The chain is built from TRBV29-1 and TRBJ2-7; 9 positions agree with TRBD1. This clonotype was sampled from a girl under 18 with multiple sclerosis. CDR3 sequence: CSVEEEDRGTYEQYF. DNA of the CDR3: TGCAGCGTTGAAGAGGAGGACAGGGGTACCTACGAGCAGTACTTC.